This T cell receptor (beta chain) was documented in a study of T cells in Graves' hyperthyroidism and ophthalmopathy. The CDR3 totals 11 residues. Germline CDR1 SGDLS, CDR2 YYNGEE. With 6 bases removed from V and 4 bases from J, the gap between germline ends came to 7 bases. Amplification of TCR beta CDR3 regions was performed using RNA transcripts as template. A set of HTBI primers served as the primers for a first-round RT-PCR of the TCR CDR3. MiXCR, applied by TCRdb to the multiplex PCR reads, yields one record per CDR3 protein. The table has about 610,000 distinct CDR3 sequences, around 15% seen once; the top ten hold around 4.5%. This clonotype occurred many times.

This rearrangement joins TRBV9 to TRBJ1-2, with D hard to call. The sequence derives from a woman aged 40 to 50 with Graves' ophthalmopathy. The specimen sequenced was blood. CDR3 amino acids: CASTGVYGYTF. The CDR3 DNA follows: TGTGCCAGCACAGGAGTCTATGGCTACACCTTC. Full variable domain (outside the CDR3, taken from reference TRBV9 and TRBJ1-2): DSGVTQTPKHLITATGQRVTLRCSPRSGDLSVYWYQQSLDQGLQFLIQYYNGEERAKGNILERFSAQQFPDLHSELNLSSLELGDSALYFCASTGVYGYTFGSGTRLTVV.